This TCR beta chain was captured in a study of T cells after yellow fever vaccination. Germline lookup yields CDR1 DFQATT and CDR2 SNEGSKA (reference sequence). V was pared by 0 bases and J by 1 base, with 13 bases between. The CDR3 contains 16 residues. MiXCR, applied by TCRdb to the 5' RACE reads, yields one record per CDR3 protein. The table records more than 250,000 distinct CDR3 sequences, around 7% of them present only once. V is TRBV20-1 and J is TRBJ2-4, with D perhaps matching TRBD1 or TRBD2 (6 bases each). This TCR derives from a man younger than 30 who received the YFV17D yellow fever vaccine. Here the sequenced sample was PBMCs, taken roughly 47 days after the first yellow fever vaccination. The CDR3: CSARDTGAGAKNIQYF. CDR3 in DNA: TGCAGTGCTAGAGATACGGGGGCCGGGGCCAAAAACATTCAGTACTTC.